Below, 32 T cell receptor beta chains from the same sample are listed, as sequenced in a study of human T cells and chemical hapten exposure. TCRdb itself ran the RACE reads through MiXCR, one entry per CDR3 protein. Here the sample spans about 40,000 distinct CDR3 sequences, 3% to 4% being singletons. Time point here: patch test 2, 6 weeks after DPC sensitization. Treatment specified: therapeutic diphenylcyclopropenone sensitization with weekly scalp DPC. Material: whole blood, obtained in connection with sensitization to the hapten diphenylcyclopropenone (DPC). These receptors originate from a man aged 40-49 years with alopecia areata. Some clones in this sample may be carry-over from other donors' samples.

This clonotype was observed many times. This rearrangement joins TRBV7-2 to TRBJ2-7; tentatively, D is TRBD2 (5 bases). The CDR3 is 15 residues long. The germline gives CDR1 SGHTA, CDR2 FQGNSA. Trimming took off 1 base at V and 1 base at J, with 11 bases between the two ends. The CDR3, as DNA: TGTGCCAGCAGCTTAGGAGGGCTGAGGTCCTACGAGCAGTACTTC. Amino acid sequence: CASSLGGLRSYEQYF.

V is TRBV7-3 and J is TRBJ1-1; D unresolved. This CDR3 spans 13 amino acids. Germline-derived CDR1 and CDR2 are SGHTA and FQGTGA. V was pared by 2 bases and J by 4 bases, with 8 bases between. CDR3 loop: CASSLGQSTEAFF. As DNA, the CDR3 is TGTGCCAGCAGCTTAGGTCAGAGCACTGAAGCTTTCTTT.

This clonotype was recorded at least ten times. The chain uses TRBV27 and TRBJ2-3; 7 nucleotides align to TRBD2. From germline, CDR1 is MNHEY and CDR2 SMNVEV (reference sequence). The CDR3 totals 15 residues. Trimming at V came to 5 bases and at J to 4 bases, leaving 9 bases not matched to a gene. The CDR3 spells CASSQAPSGADTQYF. For the CDR3, the DNA is TGTGCCAGCAGTCAGGCGCCTAGCGGCGCAGATACGCAGTATTTT.

V usage is TRBV5-4 and J usage is TRBJ2-5; D may match TRBD1 or TRBD2 (5 bases each). Per germline, CDR1 SGHNT and CDR2 YYREEE (reference sequence). The CDR3 length is 16 residues. Trimming took 0 bases from V and 7 from J, leaving 19 bases between them. CDR3 nucleotides: TGTGCCAGCAGCTTGGCCGGGGACGTCTGGGGTGTGACCCAGTACTTC. This codes for CASSLAGDVWGVTQYF.

This clonotype has a count of ten or more. V usage is TRBV19 and J usage is TRBJ2-1; TRBD2 matches at 13 bases. With V trimmed by 5 bases and J by 6 bases, 4 bases remained unmatched. The CDR3 extends over 15 amino acids. Germline V lookup: CDR1 LNHDA, CDR2 SQIVND (reference sequence). The CDR3 region has the DNA TGTGCCAGTAGTGCAACTAGCGGGAGGGCCAATGAGCAGTTCTTC. This gives the protein CASSATSGRANEQFF.

This clonotype was recorded at least ten times. The rearrangement uses TRBV18 and TRBJ2-1, with 7 bases matching TRBD2. The CDR3 sequence is 16 residues long. With 1 base clipped from V and 6 bases from J, the junction kept 9 bases outside the gene matches. The germline gives CDR1 KGHSH, CDR2 LQKENI. CDR3 sequence (DNA): TGTGCCAGCTCACCACAAAACGCAGGGAGGGGCAATGAGCAGTTCTTC. Translating gives CASSPQNAGRGNEQFF.

This clonotype was observed at least ten times. This rearrangement joins TRBV5-1 to TRBJ2-1; unclear D gene. Germline V CDR1 and CDR2: SGHRS, YFSETQ. V was pared by 5 bases and J by 1 base, with 10 bases between. The CDR3 has 14 amino acids. In DNA form, the CDR3 reads TGCGCCAGCAGGCACACCATATCCTACAATGAGCAGTTCTTC. It yields the protein CASRHTISYNEQFF.

This clonotype was recorded at least ten times. The V and J genes are TRBV12-3 or TRBV12-4 and TRBJ2-1; 9 bases map to TRBD2. This CDR3 contains 18 residues. The trim removed 2 bases at V and 6 bases at J, leaving 14 bases unmatched. CDR3 in DNA: TGTGCCAGCAGTTTATCCCCGACTAGCGGAGTCAAGGGCAATGAGCAGTTCTTC. This gives the protein CASSLSPTSGVKGNEQFF.

This clonotype was counted many times. J is TRBJ2-2 and V is TRBV19, with D perhaps matching TRBD2 (6 bases). Germline V gives CDR1 LNHDA, CDR2 SQIVND (reference sequence). The length of the CDR3 is 15 residues. V lost 7 bases, J lost 1 base, and 13 bases lay in between. CDR3 sequence reads: CASTPGLQNTGELFF. The CDR3 bases are TGTGCCAGTACCCCGGGACTCCAGAACACCGGGGAGCTGTTTTTT.

This clonotype was seen ten or more times. J is TRBJ1-5 and V is TRBV7-9, with 8 positions matching TRBD1. V lost 6 bases to trimming and J lost 2 bases; unmatched junction nucleotides: 3. The length of the CDR3 is 14 residues. Germline lookup yields CDR1 SEHNR and CDR2 FQNEAQ (reference sequence). Here the CDR3 reads CASSSDRGNQPQHF. CDR3 DNA sequence: TGTGCCAGCAGTTCGGACAGGGGCAATCAGCCCCAGCATTTT. Filled out from reference TRBV7-9 and TRBJ1-5, the complete variable domain reads DTGVSQNPRHKITKRGQNVTFRCDPISEHNRLYWYRQTLGQGPEFLTYFQNEAQLEKSRLLSDRFSAERPKGSFSTLEIQRTEQGDSAMYLCASSSDRGNQPQHFGDGTRLSIL.

This clonotype was recorded at least ten times. This rearrangement joins TRBV30 to TRBJ1-6; TRBD1 agrees at 9 bases. The CDR3 spans 15 residues. Germline loops: CDR1 GTSNPN, CDR2 SVGIG (reference sequence). V lost 7 bases and J lost 4; bases outside the gene matches: 8. For the CDR3, the DNA is TGTGCCTCCGGTCCGGGACAGGGTTATAATTCACCCCTCCACTTT. This gives the protein CASGPGQGYNSPLHF.

In this sample, this clonotype turned up many times. The J gene is TRBJ2-7, the V gene TRBV10-2; D is unclear. V gave up 8 bases and J gave up 0 bases, with 11 bases separating them. The CDR3 extends over 13 amino acids. From germline, CDR1 is WSHSY and CDR2 SAAADI. In DNA, the CDR3 is TGCGCCAGCGGGTATGGCATCTCCTACGAGCAGTACTTC. This translates into CASGYGISYEQYF.

This clonotype was seen ten or more times. This chain connects TRBV20-1 to TRBJ1-3; tentative D call: TRBD1 (5 bases). V gave up 3 bases and J gave up 2 bases, with 11 bases separating them. Germline CDR1 reads DFQATT; CDR2 reads SNEGSKA (reference sequence). The CDR3 spans 14 residues. The CDR3 here is CSASQGEPGNTIYF. CDR3 DNA sequence: TGCAGTGCTAGCCAGGGTGAACCTGGAAACACCATATATTTT.

This clonotype was detected a few times. The chain carries TRBV12-3 or TRBV12-4 and TRBJ2-5; TRBD1 might be the D (6 bases). V was clipped by 2 bases and J by 4 bases, with 14 bases between them. The CDR3 spans 15 residues. CDR3 DNA: TGTGCCAGCAGTTTAAGGCAGGGGCTTTTAGAGACCCAGTACTTC. Residues: CASSLRQGLLETQYF.

This clonotype has a count of ten or more. V and J are TRBV20-1 and TRBJ2-3; TRBD2 agrees at 7 bases. Germline-derived CDR1 and CDR2 are DFQATT and SNEGSKA (reference sequence). J was trimmed by 0 bases and V by 2 bases; bases with no gene match: 5. CDR3 size: 15 residues. This CDR3 reads CSARKLAESTDTQYF. CDR3 DNA sequence: TGCAGTGCTAGAAAGCTAGCGGAGAGCACAGATACGCAGTATTTT.

This clonotype appeared many times. The chain joins TRBV7-2 to TRBJ2-1; the match to TRBD1 covers 8 bases. Germline assignment: CDR1 SGHTA and CDR2 FQGNSA. The junction had 7 bases not matched to a gene; V was cut back by 1 base and J by 5 bases. CDR3 length: 16 amino acids. The CDR3 reads CASSLVGQGAHNEQFF. The CDR3 DNA sequence: TGTGCCAGCAGCTTAGTGGGCCAGGGGGCGCACAATGAGCAGTTCTTC.

This clonotype showed up many times. The chain carries TRBV7-2 and TRBJ1-5; D is ambiguous. V lost 3 bases, J lost 3 bases, and 9 bases lay in between. The CDR3 has 14 residues. Germline lookup yields CDR1 SGHTA and CDR2 FQGNSA. In DNA, the CDR3 is TGTGCCAGCAGCTTGGAGTCTTCCAATCAGCCCCAGCATTTT. Residues: CASSLESSNQPQHF.

By sample fraction, this clonotype is medium-sized. The DNA of the CDR3 is TGTGCCAGCAGTTCGCCGACTAGCGGGAGGAACCTGGCAGATACGCAGTATTTT. Encoded protein: CASSSPTSGRNLADTQYF. This chain joins TRBV28 and TRBJ2-3, with 13 positions matching TRBD2. CDR3 length equals 18 residues. Trimming took 4 bases from V and 4 from J; bases not matched to a gene: 11. Germline loops: CDR1 MDHEN, CDR2 SYDVKM.

This clonotype was detected ten times or more. In nucleotides, the CDR3 is TGCGCCAGCAGTCCGGGACCAACGAACACTGAAGCTTTCTTT. Translated: CASSPGPTNTEAFF. This sequence joins TRBV5-1 and TRBJ1-1; D is possibly TRBD1 (5 bases). Germline CDR1 SGHRS, CDR2 YFSETQ. V was clipped by 5 bases and J by 1 base, with 12 bases between them. This CDR3 is 14 amino acids long.

The gene calls are TRBV7-2 and TRBJ1-5; D may be TRBD1 (5 bases). The V gene lost 2 bases and the J gene lost 5 bases, with 13 bases spanning the gap. The CDR3 length is 15 residues. Germline V gene sequence: CDR1 SGHTA, CDR2 FQGNSA. The CDR3 sequence: CASSLNQGPDQPQHF. Written as DNA, the CDR3 is TGTGCCAGCAGCTTAAACCAGGGCCCCGATCAGCCCCAGCATTTT. Looking up the rest from reference TRBV7-2 and TRBJ1-5 gives the full variable domain: GAGVSQSPSNKVTEKGKDVELRCDPISGHTALYWYRQSLGQGLEFLIYFQGNSAPDKSGLPSDRFSAERTGGSVSTLTIQRTQQEDSAVYLCASSLNQGPDQPQHFGDGTRLSIL.

This clonotype was detected ten times or more. The rearrangement uses TRBV27 and TRBJ1-2, with a weak D call TRBD1 (5 bases). V dropped 6 bases and J dropped 2 bases, with 13 bases sitting between them. The germline CDR1 and CDR2 sequences are MNHEY and SMNVEV (reference sequence). The CDR3 is made up of 14 amino acids. CDR3: CASRTGPKNYGYTF. CDR3 in DNA: TGTGCCAGCAGGACGGGACCAAAGAACTATGGCTACACCTTC.

This clonotype has a count of ten or more. The J gene is TRBJ2-7, the V gene TRBV28; D may be TRBD2 (5 bases). Deletions cut 5 bases from V and 5 bases from J, with 10 bases between. This CDR3 contains 12 residues. Germline CDR1 and CDR2: MDHEN and SYDVKM. The CDR3 sequence is CASSVLEDEQYF. In nucleotides, the CDR3 is TGTGCCAGCAGTGTACTAGAGGACGAGCAGTACTTC.

The chain joins TRBV5-5 to TRBJ2-3, with 11 positions matching TRBD2. The J segment lost 5 bases and the V segment lost 0 bases, leaving 8 bases of the junction unmatched. Germline V gives CDR1 SGHKS, CDR2 YYEKEE (reference sequence). This CDR3 contains 17 residues. The CDR3 spells CASSLEVAGGLGDTQYF. The CDR3, as DNA: TGTGCCAGCAGCTTGGAAGTAGCGGGAGGGCTTGGAGATACGCAGTATTTT.

This clonotype was observed at least ten times. The chain links TRBV2 to TRBJ1-6; 7 nucleotides line up with TRBD1. Germline lookup yields CDR1 SNHLY and CDR2 FYNNEI. V lost 5 bases to trimming and J lost 8 bases; unmatched junction nucleotides: 9. The CDR3 is 15 amino acids. CDR3 in amino acids: CASSSTGTDYSPLHF. The DNA of the CDR3 is TGTGCCAGCAGTTCTACCGGGACAGACTATTCACCCCTCCACTTT.

In this sample, this clonotype turned up many times. The genes are TRBV20-1 and TRBJ2-7, with unresolved D. CDR3 length: 13 amino acids. Per the germline V gene, CDR1 is DFQATT and CDR2 is SNEGSKA (reference sequence). The V end lost 1 base, the J end lost 4 bases, and 11 bases lay between the germline ends. The CDR3 coding sequence is TGCAGTGCTAGAGCCGTGGGCCAATACGAGCAGTACTTC. Its translation is CSARAVGQYEQYF.

This clonotype came up many times. The CDR3 bases are TGTGCCAGCAGTGAAGCCCGAACAGGGCTTATACTCGAGAGTAACTATGGCTACACCTTC. This translates into CASSEARTGLILESNYGYTF. The rearrangement links TRBV2 to TRBJ1-2; maybe TRBD1 (6 bases). V lost 0 bases and J lost 1, with 24 bases in between. The V gene's germline CDR1 is SNHLY and CDR2 FYNNEI. The CDR3 has 20 residues.

This clonotype was recorded at least ten times. The V gene is TRBV18, the J gene TRBJ2-7; 7 bases agree with TRBD1. The length of the CDR3 is 13 residues. CDR1 is KGHSH, CDR2 LQKENI, per germline. V was pared by 4 bases and J by 3 bases, with 3 bases of the junction left unmatched. The CDR3 is CASSLRDSYEQYF. The CDR3 nucleotides read TGTGCCAGCTCACTCCGGGACAGCTACGAGCAGTACTTC.

This clonotype was picked up many times. The CDR3 DNA sequence: TGCGCCAGCAGCTTGTTGGGGACACGGAGCACAGATACGCAGTATTTT. It codes for CASSLLGTRSTDTQYF. The genes are TRBV5-1 and TRBJ2-3, with D possibly TRBD1 on 6 matching bases. CDR1 and CDR2 from the germline V gene are SGHRS and YFSETQ. The CDR3 totals 16 residues. Trimming removed 1 base from V and 0 bases from J, with 12 bases in between.

This clonotype was observed at least ten times. This sequence joins TRBV12-3 or TRBV12-4 and TRBJ2-7; no clear D gene. Trimming cost V 3 bases and J 2 bases, with 11 bases left between them. The CDR3 loop spans 14 amino acids. CDR3 DNA: TGTGCCAGCAGTTTTCTATCCCCCACCTACGAGCAGTACTTC. This translates into CASSFLSPTYEQYF.

This clonotype has a count of ten or more. The V call is TRBV28, the J call TRBJ2-3; maybe TRBD1 (6 bases). The CDR3 is made up of 13 amino acids. Germline lookup yields CDR1 MDHEN and CDR2 SYDVKM. The V gene lost 11 bases and the J gene lost 0 bases, with 12 bases spanning the gap. Here the CDR3 reads CAALDRSTDTQYF. Written as DNA, the CDR3 is TGTGCCGCCCTGGACAGAAGCACAGATACGCAGTATTTT.

CDR3 sequence: CSARRDRETQYF. The CDR3 region has the DNA TGCAGTGCTAGACGCGACAGGGAGACCCAGTACTTC. The rearrangement uses TRBV20-1 and TRBJ2-5; D is possibly TRBD1 (6 bases). Germline CDR1 is DFQATT and CDR2 is SNEGSKA (reference sequence). V shed 2 bases and J shed 5 bases, with 9 bases lying between them. The CDR3 runs 12 residues.

This clonotype came up many times. J is TRBJ2-6 and V is TRBV6-5; no firm D call. The V and J ends lost 6 bases and 0 bases respectively, with 6 bases between them. The CDR3 spans 14 residues. Germline loops: CDR1 MNHEY, CDR2 SVGAGI. The CDR3 loop reads CASRESSGANVLTF. In nucleotides, the CDR3 is TGTGCCAGCAGAGAGAGCTCTGGGGCCAACGTCCTGACTTTC.